The sequence of this T cell receptor (beta chain) was determined in a study of T cells in Graves' hyperthyroidism and ophthalmopathy (dated by TCRdb to about 2019). Describing the broader study: Peripheral blood samples were taken at the time of initial diagnosis, prior to any treatment. To identify distinguishing TCR V-J signatures, a discovery cohort of about 100 patients was used, comprising roughly 45 with Graves' ophthalmopathy and some 57 with stable Graves' hyperthyroidism. An independent validation cohort of around 19 hyperthyroidism patients and approximately 17 patients who later progressed to ophthalmopathy tested prospective prediction of ophthalmopathy. The 100 discovery patients were divided at random into training and test sets in a 7:3 ratio. In addition, the study compared T-cell repertoires in thyroid tissue and in blood from over 5 Graves' hyperthyroidism patients. Once sampling was done, hyperthyroidism patients were given methimazole at a starting dose of 30 mg daily, whereas ophthalmopathy patients were given high-dose intravenous methylprednisolone. The paper reports TCR Vbeta CDR3 sequencing of 130 to 150 peripheral blood samples: some 41 ophthalmopathy, 70 to 85 hyperthyroidism and 17 progressor patients.

The TCR beta CDR3 regions were amplified from RNA transcripts. The TCR CDR3 was subjected to a first round of RT-PCR using the HTBI primer set and the Qiagen OneStep RT-PCR kit. The libraries were constructed in a second round of multiplex PCR and then size-selected and purified. Libraries were sequenced paired-end with 100 bp reads on an Illumina HiSeq2000. The authors' analysis ran thus. SOAPnuke was used to process the raw data, throwing out any read that contained adapters or uncalled bases, had a mean Phred below 15, or lacked an exact constant-primer or identifier match. High-quality paired reads were merged with COPE v1.2.5, and unique nucleotide sequences were defined as clonotypes. MiTCR v1.1 was used to align the clonotypes against IMGT TRBV, TRBD and TRBJ reference segments. The analysis included only V-J combinations with a frequency above 0.0001, which together covered over 98% of the repertoires. A TCS score was defined as the ratio of F50 (clonal expansion) to E x V (chaos), with BLOSUM62-based TCRdist applied between CDR3 peptides within each V-J. Welch's t-statistics and random forest reduced 500 to 650 V-J features to 10 to 15, which were used in a naive Bayes classifier (R e1071). The public reads were reprocessed in TCRdb via fastp at Q25 and MiXCR, keeping in-frame beta chains. Identical CDR3 protein sequences are pooled into one entry, listed with their most common genes and DNA. Clone size and V and J calls follow TCRdb, not the original study. A total of hundreds of thousands of distinct CDR3 sequences appear in this sample, roughly 25% of them only once. About 11% of the sample comes from the top ten.

Moderately to severely active disease, a Clinical Activity Score of at least 3, a NOSPECS grade of at least 4, and a duration under 3 months were present in ophthalmopathy patients. Exclusion was applied to patients with uncontrolled infections, other autoimmune diseases, pregnancy or lactation. Diagnoses were based on clinical symptoms, serum thyroxine and TRAb, thyroid ultrasound and orbital computed tomography. PBMCs were separated from 10 ml of fresh peripheral blood using Ficoll-Paque density gradient centrifugation. Total RNA was extracted with Trizol reagent, and quality was checked on an Agilent 2100 Bioanalyzer. This clonotype was seen at least ten times. No antigen is known for it. No base quality information exists; no much larger clone differs at one position. Broad study findings and their caveats: In validation, the model predicted progression to ophthalmopathy a median of about 6.5 months before onset, with about 64% sensitivity and about 75% specificity. Sample size was not statistically predetermined, and investigators were not blinded to group allocation. Most expanded thyroid clonotypes (frequency above 0.001) were also found in blood, which suggests that blood repertoires may mirror thyroid immune responses. Ophthalmopathy was separated from stable hyperthyroidism by a 13 V-J signature model, with around 90% sensitivity and 81% to 83% specificity obtained in cross-validation and 80%/75% obtained in testing.

CDR1 and CDR2 are drawn from the germline V gene: SNHLY, FYNNEI. V has 1 base trimmed and J has 4 bases trimmed; junction bases matching no gene number 3. The CDR3, cysteine through phenylalanine, is 14 amino acids long. CDR3 DNA is the only sequence kept; it has 42 bases, read in frame from the first base. This sequence uses TRBV2 and TRBJ1-2; 7 nucleotides in the junction match TRBD1. The sample comprised blood. The TCR comes from a woman younger than 45 with Graves' ophthalmopathy. The CDR3 region: CASSEEDRLYGYTF. Read as DNA, the sequence is TGTGCCAGCAGTGAAGAGGACAGGCTCTATGGCTACACCTTC.